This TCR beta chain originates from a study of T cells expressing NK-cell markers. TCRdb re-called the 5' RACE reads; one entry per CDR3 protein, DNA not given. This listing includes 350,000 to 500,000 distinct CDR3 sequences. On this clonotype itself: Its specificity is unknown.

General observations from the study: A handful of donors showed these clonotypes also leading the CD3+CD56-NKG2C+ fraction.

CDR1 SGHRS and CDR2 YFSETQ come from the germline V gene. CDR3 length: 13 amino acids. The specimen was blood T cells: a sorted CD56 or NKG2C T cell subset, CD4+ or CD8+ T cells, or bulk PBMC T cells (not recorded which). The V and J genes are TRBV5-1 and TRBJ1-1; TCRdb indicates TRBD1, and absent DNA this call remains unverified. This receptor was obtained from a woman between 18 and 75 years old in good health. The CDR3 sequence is CASSPDRDTEAFF.